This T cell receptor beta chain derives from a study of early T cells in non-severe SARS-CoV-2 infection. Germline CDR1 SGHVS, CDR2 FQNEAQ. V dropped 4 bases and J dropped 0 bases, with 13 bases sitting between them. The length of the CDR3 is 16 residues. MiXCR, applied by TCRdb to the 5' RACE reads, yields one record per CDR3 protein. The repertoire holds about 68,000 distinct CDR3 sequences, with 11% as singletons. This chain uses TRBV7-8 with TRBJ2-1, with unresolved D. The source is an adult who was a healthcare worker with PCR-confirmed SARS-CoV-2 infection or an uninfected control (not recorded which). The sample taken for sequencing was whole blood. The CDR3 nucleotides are TGTGCCAGCAGCTCTTGGGCCTATAGCTCCTACAATGAGCAGTTCTTC. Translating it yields CASSSWAYSSYNEQFF.